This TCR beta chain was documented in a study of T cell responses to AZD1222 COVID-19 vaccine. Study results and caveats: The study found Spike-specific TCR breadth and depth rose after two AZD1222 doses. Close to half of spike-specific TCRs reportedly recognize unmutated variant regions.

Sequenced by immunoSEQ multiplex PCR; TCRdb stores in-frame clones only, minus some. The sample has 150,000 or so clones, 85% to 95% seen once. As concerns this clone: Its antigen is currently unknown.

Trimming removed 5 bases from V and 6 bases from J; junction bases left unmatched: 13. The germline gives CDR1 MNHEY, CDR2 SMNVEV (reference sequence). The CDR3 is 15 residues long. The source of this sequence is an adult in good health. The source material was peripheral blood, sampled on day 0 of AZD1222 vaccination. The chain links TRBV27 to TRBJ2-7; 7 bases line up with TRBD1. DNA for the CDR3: TGTGCCAGCAGTCCATACAGGGGTCCCTCGGGCGAGCAGTACTTC. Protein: CASSPYRGPSGEQYF.